The 9 T cell receptor beta chains listed next were all sequenced from one sample in a study of T cell clonotyping in hematopoietic cell transplantation. The assay was immunoSEQ multiplex PCR, and TCRdb's table has in-frame clones only and misses some. Counted here are about 36,000 clones, over 70% occurring once; the ten biggest clones make up around 1.8%. Sequenced material: peripheral blood mononuclear cells. All receptors come from a woman aged 40-49 years in good health. Some clones in this sample may be carry-over from other donors' samples.

This sequence joins TRBV28 and TRBJ1-1; D call uncertain. Trimming cost V 2 bases and J 1 base, with 2 bases left between them. The germline CDR1 and CDR2 sequences are MDHEN and SYDVKM. CDR3 length equals 12 residues. Here the CDR3 reads CASSLANTEAFF. The CDR3 DNA follows: TGTGCCAGCAGTTTAGCGAACACTGAAGCTTTCTTT.

The chain is built from TRBV7-2 and TRBJ2-3; 10 nucleotides agree with TRBD1. From germline, CDR1 is SGHTA and CDR2 FQGNSA. This CDR3 has 16 amino acids. Unmatched junction bases numbered 6, after V lost 4 bases and J lost 2 bases. The CDR3 reads CASSSDGTGVTDTQYF. CDR3 sequence (DNA): TGTGCCAGCAGCTCCGACGGGACAGGGGTCACAGATACGCAGTATTTT.

This chain uses TRBV11-2 with TRBJ2-7, with a weak D call TRBD1 (5 bases). CDR1 is SGHAT, CDR2 FQNNGV, per germline. V lost 6 bases and J lost 3, with 15 bases in between. The CDR3 is made up of 14 amino acids. The CDR3 region is CASSRDPQVYEQYF. CDR3 in DNA: TGTGCCAGCAGTCGCGATCCACAGGTCTACGAGCAGTACTTC.

The chain's CDR3 is CASSLALRQASYNEQFF. As DNA, the CDR3 is TGTGCCAGCAGCTTAGCTCTGCGACAGGCCTCCTACAATGAGCAGTTCTTC. This rearrangement joins TRBV7-6 to TRBJ2-1; tentatively, D is TRBD1 (6 bases). The CDR3 has 17 residues. The germline gives CDR1 SGHVS, CDR2 FNYEAQ. The ends were cut back, 0 bases at V and 0 bases at J, with 12 bases in the middle.

The V call is TRBV9, the J call TRBJ1-1; TRBD1 matches 7 bases. The CDR3 runs 14 residues. Germline loops: CDR1 SGDLS, CDR2 YYNGEE. The ends lost 3 bases at V and 1 base at J; junction bases unmatched: 3. The CDR3 reads CASSAQGENTEAFF. The CDR3 DNA is TGTGCCAGCAGCGCTCAGGGGGAGAACACTGAAGCTTTCTTT. Together with reference TRBV9 and TRBJ1-1, the CDR3 gives the full variable domain: DSGVTQTPKHLITATGQRVTLRCSPRSGDLSVYWYQQSLDQGLQFLIQYYNGEERAKGNILERFSAQQFPDLHSELNLSSLELGDSALYFCASSAQGENTEAFFGQGTRLTVV.

The sample holds a few counts of this clone. The DNA of the CDR3 is TGCAGCGTTGGGGGATGGGGAGGGGGCTACGAGCAGTACTTC. This sequence encodes CSVGGWGGGYEQYF. The rearrangement uses TRBV29-1 and TRBJ2-7; D is perhaps TRBD2 (7 bases). CDR1 and CDR2 from the germline V gene are SQVTM and ANQGSEA. This CDR3 contains 14 residues. Trimming stripped 4 bases from V and 3 bases from J, with 16 bases between.

CDR3 residues: CASSLERDNSYEQYF. The CDR3 DNA is TGTGCCAGCAGTTTGGAGAGAGACAACTCCTACGAGCAGTACTTC. This chain joins TRBV28 and TRBJ2-7; D not certain. V lost 3 bases to trimming and J lost 0 bases, with 12 bases between them. The germline V gene encodes CDR1 MDHEN and CDR2 SYDVKM. The CDR3 has 15 amino acids.

The chain employs TRBV5-1 and TRBJ2-7; D is possibly TRBD1 (6 bases). V was clipped by 4 bases and J by 0 bases, with 11 bases between them. Looked up from germline, CDR1 is SGHRS and CDR2 is YFSETQ. The CDR3 consists of 14 residues. The CDR3 here is CASSLLDSSYEQYF. The CDR3 DNA is TGCGCCAGCAGCCTCTTGGACAGCTCCTACGAGCAGTACTTC. The whole variable domain, filled in from reference TRBV5-1 and TRBJ2-7, reads KAGVTQTPRYLIKTRGQQVTLSCSPISGHRSVSWYQQTPGQGLQFLFEYFSETQRNKGNFPGRFSGRQFSNSRSEMNVSTLELGDSALYLCASSLLDSSYEQYFGPGTRLTVT.

This chain uses TRBV2 with TRBJ2-3; D remains unclear. This CDR3 spans 12 amino acids. The ends were cut back, 6 bases at V and 6 bases at J, with 10 bases in the middle. CDR1 SNHLY and CDR2 FYNNEI come from the germline V gene. The CDR3 spells CASSPYKDTQYF. DNA for the CDR3: TGTGCCAGCAGCCCATATAAGGATACGCAGTATTTT.